These 19 T cell receptor beta chains share one sample of origin, sequenced in a study of blood T cell repertoires in COVID-19. Some clones are missing from TCRdb's copy, which holds only in-frame ones; the method was immunoSEQ multiplex PCR. The repertoire holds approximately 200,000 clones, with 75% to 90% as singletons. The sample was PBMCs or T cells enriched from blood (not recorded which). These receptors all stem from a man aged 40-49 years who had recovered from COVID-19.

The chain is built from TRBV7-2 and TRBJ2-1; 10 bases line up with TRBD1. Germline trimming cut 5 bases from V and 8 bases from J; bases unmatched to any gene: 3. Looked up from germline, CDR1 is SGHTA and CDR2 is FQGNSA. The CDR3 covers 13 residues. CDR3 coding DNA: TGTGCCAGCAGCAGGGACAGGGGCGATGAGCAGTTCTTC. Its translation: CASSRDRGDEQFF. Full variable domain (missing parts from reference TRBV7-2 and TRBJ2-1): GAGVSQSPSNKVTEKGKDVELRCDPISGHTALYWYRQSLGQGLEFLIYFQGNSAPDKSGLPSDRFSAERTGGSVSTLTIQRTQQEDSAVYLCASSRDRGDEQFFGPGTRLTVL.

The chain has TRBV9 and TRBJ2-1, with TRBD2 identical over 12 bases. Germline V gene sequence: CDR1 SGDLS, CDR2 YYNGEE. The CDR3 runs to 16 residues. The junction had 4 bases not matched to a gene; V was cut back by 4 bases and J by 2 bases. This CDR3 reads CASSPSSGRAYNEQFF. In DNA, the CDR3 is TGTGCCAGCAGCCCCTCTAGCGGGAGGGCCTACAATGAGCAGTTCTTC.

This chain joins TRBV3-1 (or the pseudogene TRBV3-2) and TRBJ2-7; 7 nucleotides agree with TRBD2. There are 13 residues in the CDR3. Germline-derived CDR1 and CDR2 are LGHDT and YNNKEL (reference sequence). The V and J ends lost 6 bases and 1 base, in that order; junction bases with no gene match: 3. The CDR3 bases are TGTGCCAGCAGGCTAGCGGCTTCCTACGAGCAGTACTTC. It yields the protein CASRLAASYEQYF.

The chain is built from TRBV6-5 and TRBJ1-5, with 10 nucleotides matching TRBD1. Germline lookup yields CDR1 MNHEY and CDR2 SVGAGI. The J segment lost 7 bases and the V segment lost 8 bases, leaving 5 bases of the junction unmatched. This CDR3 region has 13 residues. CDR3 amino acids: CASGTGDLQPQHF. The CDR3 region has the DNA TGTGCCAGCGGGACAGGGGATTTACAGCCCCAGCATTTT.

V usage is TRBV9 and J usage is TRBJ1-1; D is unclear. Trimming took off 4 bases at V and 5 bases at J, with 12 bases between the two ends. The germline CDR1 and CDR2 sequences are SGDLS and YYNGEE. CDR3 length: 13 amino acids. CDR3 sequence: CASSLSSGTEAFF. CDR3 nucleotide sequence: TGTGCCAGCAGCCTTTCCTCCGGGACTGAAGCTTTCTTT.

This clone was counted between two and nine times. The rearrangement uses TRBV7-9 and TRBJ1-2, with D unresolved. CDR3 length: 12 residues. Trimming stripped 2 bases from V and 5 bases from J, with 6 bases between. Germline loops: CDR1 SEHNR, CDR2 FQNEAQ (reference sequence). The CDR3 nucleotides read TGTGCCAGCAGCTTATCCTTATATGGCTACACCTTC. It translates to CASSLSLYGYTF.

The J gene is TRBJ2-7, the V gene TRBV2; a possible D gene is TRBD2 (5 bases). The CDR3 is made up of 13 amino acids. Trimming took 7 bases from V and 7 from J, leaving 17 bases between them. From germline, CDR1 is SNHLY and CDR2 FYNNEI. CDR3 in DNA: TGTGCCAGCAACGGACTTCAAGCGGAGGAGCAGTACTTC. Translation gives CASNGLQAEEQYF. The full variable domain, in which reference TRBV2 and TRBJ2-7 provide the parts outside the CDR3, is EPEVTQTPSHQVTQMGQEVILRCVPISNHLYFYWYRQILGQKVEFLVSFYNNEISEKSEIFDDQFSVERPDGSNFTLKIRSTKLEDSAMYFCASNGLQAEEQYFGPGTRLTVT.

The CDR3 sequence is CASSLGGDYGYTF. CDR3 nucleotide sequence: TGTGCCAGCAGCTTAGGAGGGGACTATGGCTACACCTTC. The chain combines TRBV5-6 with TRBJ1-2; TRBD1 is a possible D gene (5 bases). Germline V lookup: CDR1 SGHDT, CDR2 YYEEEE. V was shortened by 2 bases and J by 3 bases, with 8 bases between the two germline ends. The CDR3 sequence is 13 residues long.

This chain connects TRBV11-3 to TRBJ2-7; D may be TRBD2 (6 bases). V lost 4 bases to trimming and J lost 3 bases, with 16 bases between them. The germline V gene encodes CDR1 SGHNT and CDR2 YENEEA. The CDR3 runs 15 residues. The CDR3 loop is CASSSYSAEGYEQYF. CDR3 coding DNA: TGTGCCAGCAGCTCTTATAGCGCGGAGGGCTACGAGCAGTACTTC.

This chain links TRBV9 with TRBJ2-3, with TRBD2 as a possible D gene (6 bases). The length of the CDR3 is 15 residues. V lost 1 base and J lost 0, with 9 bases in between. From germline, CDR1 is SGDLS and CDR2 YYNGEE. The CDR3 region is CASSVRAGSTDTQYF. The CDR3 region has the DNA TGTGCCAGCAGCGTAAGGGCGGGGAGCACAGATACGCAGTATTTT. The complete variable domain, with remaining parts taken from reference TRBV9 and TRBJ2-3, reads DSGVTQTPKHLITATGQRVTLRCSPRSGDLSVYWYQQSLDQGLQFLIQYYNGEERAKGNILERFSAQQFPDLHSELNLSSLELGDSALYFCASSVRAGSTDTQYFGPGTRLTVL.

The DNA of the CDR3 is TGTGCCAGCAGTAAGTATTCAGACAATGAGCAGTTCTTC. It specifies CASSKYSDNEQFF. The V and J genes are TRBV12-3 or TRBV12-4 and TRBJ2-1, with D unclear. Deletions cut 5 bases from V and 5 bases from J, with 10 bases between. CDR3 size: 13 residues.

This clone came up once. The CDR3 protein is CASRSSGSKNEQFF. Written as DNA, the CDR3 is TGTGCCAGCAGGAGTAGCGGGAGCAAGAATGAGCAGTTCTTC. The chain couples TRBV6-5 to TRBJ2-1; the match to TRBD2 covers 9 bases. The junction had 7 bases not matched to a gene; V was cut back by 6 bases and J by 7 bases. The length of the CDR3 is 14 residues. From germline, CDR1 is MNHEY and CDR2 SVGAGI.

The rearrangement joins TRBV3-1 (or the pseudogene TRBV3-2) to TRBJ1-1; 7 bases map to TRBD1. The CDR3 covers 14 residues. CDR1 LGHDT and CDR2 YNNKEL come from the germline V gene (reference sequence). Trimming at V came to 0 bases and at J to 7 bases, leaving 5 bases not matched to a gene. CDR3 coding DNA: TGTGCCAGCAGCCAAGAAGGGGGCAGGAATGAAGCTTTCTTT. This encodes CASSQEGGRNEAFF.

V is TRBV4-2 and J is TRBJ2-1; TRBD2 agrees at 9 bases. The CDR3 is 19 residues long. V shed 3 bases, J shed 6 bases, and the junction held 18 bases outside the gene matches. The germline V gene has CDR1 LGHNA and CDR2 YNFKEQ. The CDR3 DNA is TGTGCCAGCAGCCACGGACGAGGCGGGAGGGCCGCTATGATCAATGAGCAGTTCTTC. Protein: CASSHGRGGRAAMINEQFF.

The chain couples TRBV10-3 to TRBJ2-7; 13 nucleotides line up with TRBD2. V shed 3 bases and J 4 bases; nucleotides not matched to a gene: 6. Looked up from germline, CDR1 is ENHRY and CDR2 is SYGVKD. This CDR3 comprises 16 residues. CDR3 sequence reads: CAISDPGLAGPYEQYF. The DNA for the CDR3 is TGTGCCATCAGTGACCCGGGACTAGCGGGACCTTACGAGCAGTACTTC.

This clone appeared a few times. The J gene is TRBJ1-5, the V gene TRBV7-9; 8 bases are shared with TRBD1. Germline V gene data show CDR1 as SEHNR and CDR2 as FQNEAQ (reference sequence). The CDR3 length is 14 residues. Trimming at V came to 5 bases and at J to 11 bases, leaving 11 bases not matched to a gene. This chain's CDR3 is CASSEGQAIQAQHF. For the CDR3, the DNA is TGTGCCAGCAGCGAGGGACAGGCGATCCAGGCCCAGCATTTT.

The V and J genes are TRBV2 and TRBJ1-4, with 7 bases matching TRBD1. The CDR3 sequence is 16 residues long. Germline values: CDR1 SNHLY, CDR2 FYNNEI. With V trimmed by 3 bases and J by 2 bases, 6 bases remained unmatched. The CDR3 region is CASSERGRRTNEKLFF. The DNA for the CDR3 is TGTGCCAGCAGTGAGAGGGGGCGCCGTACTAATGAAAAACTGTTTTTT.

CDR3 nucleotide sequence: TGTGCCAGCAGTGAAGGTGGGGCAGCCGCTTTCTTT. Its protein product is CASSEGGAAAFF. The V gene is TRBV6-1, the J gene TRBJ1-1; possible D gene TRBD1, 5 bases. V shed 1 base and J shed 11 bases, with 11 bases lying between them. Germline V CDR1 and CDR2: MNHNS, SASEGT. The CDR3 consists of 12 residues.

CDR3 amino acids: CASRTQGFTGELFF. The DNA of the CDR3 is TGTGCCAGCAGAACCCAGGGGTTTACCGGGGAGCTGTTTTTT. J is TRBJ2-2 and V is TRBV27, with D maybe TRBD1 (6 bases). Germline V gene sequence: CDR1 MNHEY, CDR2 SMNVEV (reference sequence). This CDR3 region has 14 residues. V gave up 6 bases and J gave up 5 bases, with 13 bases separating them.